This T cell receptor (beta chain) comes out of a study of human T cells and chemical hapten exposure. Findings of the study overall: Relative to control repertoires, expanded TCRs gave rise to significantly more large CDR3 similarity clusters. TCRs exceeding a frequency of 1 in 1000 stayed unchanged under DPC sensitization. Higher patch test scores went with higher counts of PT1 expanded TCRs.

The library put unique molecular identifiers onto individual cDNA molecules. One entry per CDR3 protein results from TCRdb running MiXCR on the RACE reads. Of 95,000 to 100,000 distinct CDR3 sequences in the sample, 9.5% to 14% were seen once. This clonotype came up a few times. Antigen specificity is unknown. This CDR3 contains 17 residues. V lost 5 bases, J lost 4 bases, and 7 bases stayed unmatched. Germline V lookup: CDR1 PRHDT, CDR2 FYEKMQ (reference sequence). Time point here: pre-sensitization, week 0. Treatment meaning: therapeutic diphenylcyclopropenone sensitization with weekly scalp DPC. The chain links TRBV13 to TRBJ2-5, with TRBD2 matching over 16 bases. Sequencing was performed on whole blood, taken in connection with sensitization to the hapten diphenylcyclopropenone (DPC). This receptor was identified in an older woman with alopecia areata. Some clones in this sample may be carry-over from other donors' samples. The CDR3 DNA reads TGTGCCAGCAGCGGCGGGACTAGCGGGGGGGCCGTAGAGACCCAGTACTTC. As protein: CASSGGTSGGAVETQYF. The whole variable domain, remainder taken from reference TRBV13 and TRBJ2-5, is AAGVIQSPRHLIKEKRETATLKCYPIPRHDTVYWYQQGPGQDPQFLISFYEKMQSDKGSIPDRFSAQQFSDYHSELNMSSLELGDSALYFCASSGGTSGGAVETQYFGPGTRLLVL.